This T cell receptor beta chain came from a study of blood T cell repertoires in COVID-19. Background on the study: Researchers got acute and convalescent COVID-19 samples from the United States, Italy and Spain.

Trimming took off 6 bases at V and 8 bases at J, with 18 bases between the two ends. Looked up from germline, CDR1 is MNHEY and CDR2 is SMNVEV (reference sequence). The CDR3 consists of 14 residues. In the original workflow: Reference gene primer amplification in the assay estimated nucleated cell counts. The protocol was immunoSEQ multiplex PCR, while the TCRdb copy is restricted to in-frame clones and leaves out a portion. The V and J calls and clone size are taken from that table; D and trimming were inferred from the DNA. The sample has 200,000 to 250,000 clones, about 87% seen once. The chain has TRBV27 and TRBJ2-3; D uncertain. What was sequenced was peripheral blood. The sequence derives from a woman in her 70s with active or convalescent COVID-19. The CDR3 nucleotides are TGTGCCAGCAGAGAGAGGTTGAATTCAGTTACGCAGTATTTT. This gives the protein CASRERLNSVTQYF.